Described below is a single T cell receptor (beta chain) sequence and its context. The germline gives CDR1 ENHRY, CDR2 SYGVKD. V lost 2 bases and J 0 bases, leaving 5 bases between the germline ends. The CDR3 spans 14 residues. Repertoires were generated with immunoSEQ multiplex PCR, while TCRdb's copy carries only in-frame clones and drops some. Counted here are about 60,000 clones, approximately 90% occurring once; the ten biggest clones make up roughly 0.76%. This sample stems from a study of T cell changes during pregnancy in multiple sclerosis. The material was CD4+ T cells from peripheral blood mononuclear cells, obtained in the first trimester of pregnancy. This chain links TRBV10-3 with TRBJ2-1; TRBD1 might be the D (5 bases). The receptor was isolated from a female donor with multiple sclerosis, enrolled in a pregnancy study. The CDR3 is CAISEGASYNEQFF. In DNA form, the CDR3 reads TGTGCCATCAGTGAGGGGGCCTCCTACAATGAGCAGTTCTTC.